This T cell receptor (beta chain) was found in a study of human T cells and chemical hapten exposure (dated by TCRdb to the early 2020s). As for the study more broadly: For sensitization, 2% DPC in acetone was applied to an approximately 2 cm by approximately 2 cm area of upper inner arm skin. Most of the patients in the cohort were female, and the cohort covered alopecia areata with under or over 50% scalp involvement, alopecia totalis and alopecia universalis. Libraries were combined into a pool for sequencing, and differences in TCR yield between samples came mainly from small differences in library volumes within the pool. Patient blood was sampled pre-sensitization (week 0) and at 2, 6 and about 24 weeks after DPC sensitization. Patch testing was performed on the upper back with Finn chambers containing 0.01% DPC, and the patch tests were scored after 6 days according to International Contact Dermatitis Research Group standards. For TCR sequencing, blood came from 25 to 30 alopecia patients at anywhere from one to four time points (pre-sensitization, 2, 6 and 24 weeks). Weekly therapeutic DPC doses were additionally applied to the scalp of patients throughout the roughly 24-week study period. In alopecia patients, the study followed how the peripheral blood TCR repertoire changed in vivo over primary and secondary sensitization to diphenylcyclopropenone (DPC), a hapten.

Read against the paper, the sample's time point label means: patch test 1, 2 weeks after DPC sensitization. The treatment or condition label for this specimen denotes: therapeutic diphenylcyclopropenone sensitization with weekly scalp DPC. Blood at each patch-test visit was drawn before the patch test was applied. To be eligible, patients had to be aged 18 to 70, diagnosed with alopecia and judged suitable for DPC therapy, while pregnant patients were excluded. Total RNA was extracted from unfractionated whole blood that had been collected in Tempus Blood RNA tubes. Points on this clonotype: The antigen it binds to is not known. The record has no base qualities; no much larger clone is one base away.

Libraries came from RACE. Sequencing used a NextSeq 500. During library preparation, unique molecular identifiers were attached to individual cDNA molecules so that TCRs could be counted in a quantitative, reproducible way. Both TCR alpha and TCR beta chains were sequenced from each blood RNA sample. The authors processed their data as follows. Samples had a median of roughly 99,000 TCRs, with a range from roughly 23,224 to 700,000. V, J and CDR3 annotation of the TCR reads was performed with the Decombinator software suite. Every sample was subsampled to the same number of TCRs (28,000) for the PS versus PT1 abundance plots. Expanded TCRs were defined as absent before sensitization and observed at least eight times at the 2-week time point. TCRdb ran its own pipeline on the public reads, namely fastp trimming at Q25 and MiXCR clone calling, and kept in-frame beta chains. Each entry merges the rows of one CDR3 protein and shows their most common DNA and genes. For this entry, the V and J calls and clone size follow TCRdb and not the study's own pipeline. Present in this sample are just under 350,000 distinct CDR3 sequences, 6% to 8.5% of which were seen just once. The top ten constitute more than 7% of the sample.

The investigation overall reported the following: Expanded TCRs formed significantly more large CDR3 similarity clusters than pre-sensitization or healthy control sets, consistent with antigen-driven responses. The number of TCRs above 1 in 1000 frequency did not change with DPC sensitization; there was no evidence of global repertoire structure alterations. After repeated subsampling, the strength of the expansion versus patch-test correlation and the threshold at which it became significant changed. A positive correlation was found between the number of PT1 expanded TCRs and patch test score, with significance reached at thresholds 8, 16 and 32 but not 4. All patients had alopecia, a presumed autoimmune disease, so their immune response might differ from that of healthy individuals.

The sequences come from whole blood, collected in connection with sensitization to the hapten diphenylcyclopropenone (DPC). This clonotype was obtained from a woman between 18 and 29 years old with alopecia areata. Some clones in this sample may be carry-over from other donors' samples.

The sequenced DNA is TGTGCCAGCAGCTCTCTACAGGCCGCAGGCACTGAAGCTTTCTTT. Its amino acids are CASSSLQAAGTEAFF. The V and J genes are TRBV7-2 and TRBJ1-1; TRBD1 is a possible D gene, resting on 5 matching bases. V was cut back by 4 bases and J by 4 bases, leaving a gap of 16 bases between them. In the germline V gene, CDR1 corresponds to SGHTA and CDR2 to FQGNSA. The CDR3 measures 15 amino acids from cysteine to phenylalanine. Left in the record is the CDR3 DNA by itself, 45 bases read in frame from the first base.